Sequencing of this T cell receptor beta chain was carried out in a study of blood T cell repertoires in COVID-19. Turning to the study itself: Sources were T cells, B-cell-depleted T cells, or PBMCs; the material itself was cDNA or gDNA.

CDR1 and CDR2 (germline): MNHEY, SMNVEV (reference sequence). The V end was cut by 6 bases, the J end by 8 bases, with 22 bases between. The CDR3 covers 16 residues. This clone is judged hyperexpanded. Here immunoSEQ multiplex PCR was the method, and the copy in TCRdb shows in-frame clones only, minus some. The sample lists 30,000 or so clones; almost 85% were seen once. The source of this sequence is a man at least 80 years old with active COVID-19. Sequencing was done on a sample of peripheral blood. This rearrangement joins TRBV27 to TRBJ2-2; D is possibly TRBD2 (8 bases). The CDR3 loop reads CASSFTSGQVSGELFF. The CDR3 DNA reads as TGTGCCAGCAGCTTTACTAGCGGACAGGTATCAGGGGAGCTGTTTTTT.